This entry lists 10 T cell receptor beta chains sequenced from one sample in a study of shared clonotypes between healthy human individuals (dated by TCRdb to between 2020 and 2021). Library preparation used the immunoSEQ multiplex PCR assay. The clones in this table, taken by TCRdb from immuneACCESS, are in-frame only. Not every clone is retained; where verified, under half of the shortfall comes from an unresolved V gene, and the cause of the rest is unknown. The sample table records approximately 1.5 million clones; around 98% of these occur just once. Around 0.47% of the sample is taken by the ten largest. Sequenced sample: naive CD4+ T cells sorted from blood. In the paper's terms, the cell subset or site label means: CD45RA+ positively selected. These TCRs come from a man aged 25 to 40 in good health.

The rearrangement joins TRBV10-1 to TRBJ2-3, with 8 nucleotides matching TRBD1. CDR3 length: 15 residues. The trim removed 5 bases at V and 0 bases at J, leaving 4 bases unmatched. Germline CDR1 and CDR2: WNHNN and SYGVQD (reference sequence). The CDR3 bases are TGCGCCAGCAGTCCCGGACAGGGCAGCACAGATACGCAGTATTTT. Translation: CASSPGQGSTDTQYF.

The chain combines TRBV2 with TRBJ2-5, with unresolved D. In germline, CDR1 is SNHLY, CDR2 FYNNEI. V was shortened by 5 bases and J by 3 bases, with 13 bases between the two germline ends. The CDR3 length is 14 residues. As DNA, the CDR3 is TGTGCCAGCAGTCTACAGACCACCGAAGAGACCCAGTACTTC. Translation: CASSLQTTEETQYF.

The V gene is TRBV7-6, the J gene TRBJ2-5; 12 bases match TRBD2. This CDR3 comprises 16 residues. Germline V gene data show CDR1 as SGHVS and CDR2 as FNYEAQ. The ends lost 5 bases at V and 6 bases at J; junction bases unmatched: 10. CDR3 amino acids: CASSSYGLAGLKTQYF. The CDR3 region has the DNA TGTGCCAGCAGCAGCTACGGACTAGCGGGATTGAAGACCCAGTACTTC.

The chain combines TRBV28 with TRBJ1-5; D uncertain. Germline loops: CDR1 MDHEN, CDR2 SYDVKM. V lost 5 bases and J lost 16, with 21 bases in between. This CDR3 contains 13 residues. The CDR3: CASSTLEPSEQHF. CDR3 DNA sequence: TGTGCCAGCAGTACCCTAGAACCGAGTGAACAACATTTT.

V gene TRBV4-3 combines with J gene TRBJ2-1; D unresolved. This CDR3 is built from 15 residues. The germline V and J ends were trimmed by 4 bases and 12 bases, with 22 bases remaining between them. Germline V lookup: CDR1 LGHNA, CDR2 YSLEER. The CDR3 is CASSPDGLHRSVQFF. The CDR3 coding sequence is TGCGCCAGCAGCCCGGATGGGCTCCATCGGTCTGTGCAGTTCTTC.

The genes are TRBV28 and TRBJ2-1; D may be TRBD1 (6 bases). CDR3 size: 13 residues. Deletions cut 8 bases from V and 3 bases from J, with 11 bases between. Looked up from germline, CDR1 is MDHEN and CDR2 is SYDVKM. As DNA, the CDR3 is TGTGCCAGCCAGGGACATAACTACAATGAGCAGTTCTTC. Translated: CASQGHNYNEQFF. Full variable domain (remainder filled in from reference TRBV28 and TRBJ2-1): DVKVTQSSRYLVKRTGEKVFLECVQDMDHENMFWYRQDPGLGLRLIYFSYDVKMKEKGDIPEGYSVSREKKERFSLILESASTNQTSMYLCASQGHNYNEQFFGPGTRLTVL.

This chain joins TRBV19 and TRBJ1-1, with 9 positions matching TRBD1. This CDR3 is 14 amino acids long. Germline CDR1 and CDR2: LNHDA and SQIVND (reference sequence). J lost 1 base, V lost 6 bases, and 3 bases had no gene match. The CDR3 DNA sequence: TGTGCCAGTAGAAAGACAGGGGGGAACACTGAAGCTTTCTTT. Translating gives CASRKTGGNTEAFF.

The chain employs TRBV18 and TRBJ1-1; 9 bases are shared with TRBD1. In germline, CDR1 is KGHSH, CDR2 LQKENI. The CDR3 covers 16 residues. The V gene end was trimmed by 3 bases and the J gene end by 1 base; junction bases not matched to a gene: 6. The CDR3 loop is CASSPLQGAENTEAFF. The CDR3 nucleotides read TGTGCCAGCTCACCTCTACAGGGGGCAGAGAACACTGAAGCTTTCTTT.

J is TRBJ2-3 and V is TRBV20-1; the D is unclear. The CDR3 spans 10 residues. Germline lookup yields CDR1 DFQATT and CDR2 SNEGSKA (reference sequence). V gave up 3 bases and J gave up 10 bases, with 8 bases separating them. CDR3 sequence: CSARVPPQYF. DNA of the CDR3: TGCAGTGCTAGGGTTCCCCCGCAGTATTTT.

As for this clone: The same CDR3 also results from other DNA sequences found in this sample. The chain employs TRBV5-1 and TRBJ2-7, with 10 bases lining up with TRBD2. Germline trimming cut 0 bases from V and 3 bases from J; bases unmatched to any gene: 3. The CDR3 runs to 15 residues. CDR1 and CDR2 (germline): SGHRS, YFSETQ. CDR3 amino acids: CASSLGLAGLYEQYF. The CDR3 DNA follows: TGCGCCAGCAGCTTGGGACTAGCGGGCCTCTACGAGCAGTACTTC.